Following are 24 T cell receptor beta chains from one sample sequenced in a study of T cell responses to AZD1222 COVID-19 vaccine. Produced via immunoSEQ multiplex PCR; TCRdb's table is partial and in-frame only. This sample yields about 94,000 clones, of which 85% are seen a single time; about 4.5% belongs to the top ten. Material: peripheral blood, obtained 28 days after the second AZD1222 dose. The receptors derive from an adult who received the AZD1222 COVID-19 vaccine.

This sequence joins TRBV27 and TRBJ1-2, with a possible D match to TRBD1 (5 bases). This CDR3 has 14 amino acids. The V end was cut by 4 bases, the J end by 4 bases, with 13 bases between. Germline-derived CDR1 and CDR2 are MNHEY and SMNVEV (reference sequence). Here the CDR3 DNA reads TGTGCCAGCAGTTCCTACGACAGATCCTATGGCTACACCTTC. As protein: CASSSYDRSYGYTF.

This rearrangement joins TRBV7-9 to TRBJ1-2; 7 bases fit TRBD1. Unmatched junction bases numbered 2, after V lost 6 bases and J lost 4 bases. The CDR3 has 12 amino acids. Germline V gene lookup returns CDR1 SEHNR and CDR2 FQNEAQ (reference sequence). The CDR3 loop is CASSRDSYGYTF. CDR3 coding DNA: TGTGCCAGCAGTCGGGACAGCTATGGCTACACCTTC.

This chain links TRBV28 with TRBJ2-7; D is perhaps TRBD2 (5 bases). This CDR3 region has 14 residues. Between the trimmed V and J ends, which lost 5 bases and 6 bases, there was a span of 17 bases. Germline CDR1 is MDHEN and CDR2 is SYDVKM. DNA of the CDR3: TGTGCCAGCAGTGAAACCGACGGGGTCTCCGAGCAGTACTTC. It codes for CASSETDGVSEQYF.

The chain joins TRBV9 to TRBJ2-2; D is undetermined. V lost 1 base, J lost 1 base, and 5 bases lay in between. In germline, CDR1 is SGDLS, CDR2 YYNGEE. The CDR3 is 14 residues long. The CDR3 coding sequence is TGTGCCAGCAGCGTACTCGGGAACACCGGGGAGCTGTTTTTT. Residues: CASSVLGNTGELFF.

The chain employs TRBV27 and TRBJ2-7, with D possibly being TRBD1 (6 bases). V dropped 2 bases and J dropped 0 bases, with 14 bases sitting between them. Germline lookup yields CDR1 MNHEY and CDR2 SMNVEV (reference sequence). The CDR3 runs 16 residues. This CDR3 reads CASSLGPPGASYEQYF. As DNA, the CDR3 is TGTGCCAGCAGTTTAGGGCCCCCAGGGGCCTCCTACGAGCAGTACTTC.

J is TRBJ1-2 and V is TRBV28; no firm D call. V lost 6 bases and J 4 bases, leaving 18 bases between the germline ends. Germline loops: CDR1 MDHEN, CDR2 SYDVKM. The CDR3 loop spans 15 amino acids. This CDR3 is CASSHFTRMRYGYTF. The CDR3 DNA reads as TGTGCCAGCAGCCACTTTACGAGGATGCGCTATGGCTACACCTTC.

The rearrangement uses TRBV28 and TRBJ2-5; a weak D match, TRBD2 (7 bases). This CDR3 is 18 amino acids long. Germline CDR1 MDHEN, CDR2 SYDVKM. Trimming stripped 5 bases from V and 2 bases from J, with 24 bases between. CDR3 loop: CASSPGGRGGHLQETQYF. The DNA of the CDR3 is TGTGCCAGCAGTCCCGGGGGGCGGGGTGGACACCTACAAGAGACCCAGTACTTC.

In DNA, the CDR3 is TGCGCCAGCAGCCAAACGCAGGGGAACTATGGCTACACCTTC. Translating gives CASSQTQGNYGYTF. The chain carries TRBV4-1 and TRBJ1-2, with D possibly being TRBD1 (6 bases). CDR1 and CDR2 from the germline V gene are MGHRA and YSYEKL. The length of the CDR3 is 14 residues. The V and J ends lost 2 bases and 2 bases respectively, with 9 bases between them.

V usage is TRBV10-1 and J usage is TRBJ2-1; TRBD2 matches 7 bases. The V gene's germline CDR1 is WNHNN and CDR2 SYGVQD (reference sequence). CDR3 length: 14 amino acids. V lost 4 bases to trimming and J lost 6 bases; unmatched junction nucleotides: 6. The CDR3, as DNA: TGCGCCAGCAGTGCCGCGGGGGTAACCAATGAGCAGTTCTTC. It codes for CASSAAGVTNEQFF.

The gene calls are TRBV7-2 and TRBJ2-5; D is possibly TRBD1 (6 bases). With 5 bases removed from V and 4 bases from J, the gap between germline ends came to 11 bases. This CDR3 has 13 residues. CDR1 and CDR2 (germline): SGHTA, FQGNSA. CDR3 sequence: CASSPVGGETQYF. The CDR3 bases are TGTGCCAGCAGCCCGGTAGGGGGAGAGACCCAGTACTTC.

The chain uses TRBV7-2 and TRBJ2-1, with TRBD2 as a possible D gene (5 bases). Trimming stripped 5 bases from V and 10 bases from J, with 21 bases between. CDR3 size: 15 residues. Germline assignment: CDR1 SGHTA and CDR2 FQGNSA. CDR3 sequence reads: CASSLSGQAGSEQFF. The CDR3 DNA sequence: TGTGCCAGCAGCCTCAGTGGGCAGGCGGGTTCCGAGCAGTTCTTC.

A few counts support this clone. The chain carries TRBV19 and TRBJ1-1; no clear D. V gave up 4 bases and J gave up 1 base, with 13 bases separating them. There are 15 residues in the CDR3. Germline V gene sequence: CDR1 LNHDA, CDR2 SQIVND (reference sequence). The CDR3 DNA follows: TGTGCCAGTAGTAAGGAGGGCCTTGGGAACACTGAAGCTTTCTTT. Residues: CASSKEGLGNTEAFF.

The chain is built from TRBV5-1 and TRBJ2-1, with TRBD2 matching 10 bases. The trim removed 0 bases at V and 6 bases at J, leaving 6 bases unmatched. Looked up from germline, CDR1 is SGHRS and CDR2 is YFSETQ. This CDR3 is built from 16 residues. The CDR3: CASSLVGSGGPNEQFF. The CDR3 DNA is TGCGCCAGCAGCTTGGTCGGTAGCGGGGGGCCCAATGAGCAGTTCTTC.

V gene TRBV9 combines with J gene TRBJ2-1, with TRBD2 matching 9 bases. CDR3 length: 14 amino acids. With 0 bases clipped from V and 8 bases from J, the junction kept 3 bases outside the gene matches. Germline V gene data show CDR1 as SGDLS and CDR2 as YYNGEE. DNA of the CDR3: TGTGCCAGCAGCGTAGGGGTAGCGGGAGATGAGCAGTTCTTC. Amino acids: CASSVGVAGDEQFF.

As concerns this clone: This could be a read error, since a much larger clone is one nucleotide away. The V gene is TRBV7-3, the J gene TRBJ2-6; 7 bases are a match to TRBD2. Germline V lookup: CDR1 SGHTA, CDR2 FQGTGA. With V trimmed by 4 bases and J by 3 bases, 6 bases remained unmatched. This CDR3 contains 16 residues. The CDR3, as DNA: TGTGCCAGCAGCTCGAGGTCGGGGGGTGGGGCCAACGTCCTGACTTTC. This codes for CASSSRSGGGANVLTF.

The CDR3 coding sequence is TGTGCCAGCTCACCATTACAGGCGAATACTGAAGCTTTCTTT. This gives the protein CASSPLQANTEAFF. The genes are TRBV18 and TRBJ1-1, with D possibly being TRBD1 (5 bases). The CDR3 sequence is 14 residues long. Germline V gene data show CDR1 as KGHSH and CDR2 as LQKENI. The ends were cut back, 2 bases at V and 5 bases at J, with 12 bases in the middle.

The gene calls are TRBV12-3 or TRBV12-4 and TRBJ1-5; D is unclear. The CDR3 contains 13 residues. The ends were cut back, 4 bases at V and 4 bases at J, with 8 bases in the middle. The CDR3 nucleotides are TGTGCCAGCAGTTACACCCAAAATCAGCCCCAGCATTTT. Translation: CASSYTQNQPQHF.

The chain carries TRBV5-4 and TRBJ2-7, with D unresolved. The length of the CDR3 is 11 residues. Per the germline V gene, CDR1 is SGHNT and CDR2 is YYREEE (reference sequence). The V end lost 9 bases, the J end lost 6 bases, and 13 bases lay between the germline ends. The CDR3 region is CATHFAAEQYF. CDR3 sequence (DNA): TGTGCCACCCATTTTGCCGCCGAGCAGTACTTC.

A note on this clone: Other DNA sequences in this specimen translate into the identical CDR3. The rearrangement joins TRBV5-1 to TRBJ1-3; 8 bases are shared with TRBD1. The CDR3 totals 14 residues. The V gene's germline CDR1 is SGHRS and CDR2 YFSETQ. Trimming cost V 5 bases and J 3 bases; bases outside gene matches: 4. As DNA, the CDR3 is TGCGCCAGCAGTTTAGGACAGGGTGGAAACACCATATATTTT. It specifies CASSLGQGGNTIYF. The variable domain in full, with the rest retrieved from reference TRBV5-1 and TRBJ1-3, is KAGVTQTPRYLIKTRGQQVTLSCSPISGHRSVSWYQQTPGQGLQFLFEYFSETQRNKGNFPGRFSGRQFSNSRSEMNVSTLELGDSALYLCASSLGQGGNTIYFGEGSWLTVV.

The J gene is TRBJ2-2, the V gene TRBV3-1 (or the pseudogene TRBV3-2), with 7 bases that match TRBD2. This CDR3 comprises 17 residues. The V segment lost 4 bases and the J segment 7 bases; nucleotides outside the gene matches: 15. Germline loops: CDR1 LGHDT, CDR2 YNNKEL (reference sequence). CDR3 sequence: CASSPKFGTIPVGELFF. As DNA, the CDR3 is TGTGCCAGCAGCCCCAAGTTCGGGACTATCCCCGTCGGGGAGCTGTTTTTT.

This chain uses TRBV29-1 with TRBJ1-6, with D hard to call. This CDR3 is built from 13 residues. Germline V gene sequence: CDR1 SQVTM, CDR2 ANQGSEA. The V end lost 4 bases, the J end lost 10 bases, and 14 bases lay between the germline ends. CDR3 sequence reads: CSVAHTVGSPLHF. CDR3 in DNA: TGCAGCGTTGCTCACACGGTTGGATCACCCCTCCACTTT.

This sequence joins TRBV6-5 and TRBJ1-3; tentative D call: TRBD1 (6 bases). Germline lookup yields CDR1 MNHEY and CDR2 SVGAGI. This CDR3 is built from 16 residues. Between the trimmed V and J ends, which lost 0 bases and 6 bases, there was a span of 15 bases. CDR3 DNA: TGTGCCAGCAGTTACTCGACAGGAGGTACCTCAAACACCATATATTTT. The encoded protein is CASSYSTGGTSNTIYF.

A single count supports this clone. The CDR3 DNA is TGCAGCGTTGAAGTGAGCACAGATACGCAGTATTTT. Its protein is CSVEVSTDTQYF. The V gene is TRBV29-1, the J gene TRBJ2-3; D is unresolved. The CDR3 extends over 12 amino acids. The germline V gene encodes CDR1 SQVTM and CDR2 ANQGSEA. V lost 1 base to trimming and J lost 0 bases, with 2 bases between them.

The chain recombines TRBV3-1 (or the pseudogene TRBV3-2) with TRBJ1-6, with a weak D call TRBD1 (5 bases). V was shortened by 4 bases and J by 5 bases, with 15 bases between the two germline ends. The CDR3 spans 16 residues. Germline V gene lookup returns CDR1 LGHDT and CDR2 YNNKEL (reference sequence). CDR3 region: CASSLKRDRHNSPLHF. The CDR3 DNA reads as TGTGCCAGCAGCCTAAAGAGGGACCGACATAATTCACCCCTCCACTTT.